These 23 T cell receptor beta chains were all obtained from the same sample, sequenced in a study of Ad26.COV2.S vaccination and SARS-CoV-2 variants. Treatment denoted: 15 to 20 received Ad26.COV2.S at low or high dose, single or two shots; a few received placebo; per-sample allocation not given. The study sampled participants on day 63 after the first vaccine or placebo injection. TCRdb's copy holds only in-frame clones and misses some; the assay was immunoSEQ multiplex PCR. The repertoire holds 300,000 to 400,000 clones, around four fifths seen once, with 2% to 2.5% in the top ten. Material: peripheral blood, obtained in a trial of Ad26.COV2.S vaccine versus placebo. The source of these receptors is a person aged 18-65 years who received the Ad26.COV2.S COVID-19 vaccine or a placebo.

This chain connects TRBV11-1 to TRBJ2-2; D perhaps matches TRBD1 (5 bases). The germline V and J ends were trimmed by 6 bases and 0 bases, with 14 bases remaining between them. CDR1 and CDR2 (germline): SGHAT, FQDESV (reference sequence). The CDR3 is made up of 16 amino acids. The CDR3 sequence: CASRRQSGANTGELFF. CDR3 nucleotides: TGTGCCAGCAGACGACAGTCGGGTGCGAACACCGGGGAGCTGTTTTTT.

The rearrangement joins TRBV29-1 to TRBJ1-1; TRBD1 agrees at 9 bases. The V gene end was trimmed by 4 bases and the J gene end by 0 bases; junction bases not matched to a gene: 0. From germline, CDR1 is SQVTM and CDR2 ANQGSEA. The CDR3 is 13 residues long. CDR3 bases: TGCAGCGTTGGGGACAGGGTGAACACTGAAGCTTTCTTT. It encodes CSVGDRVNTEAFF.

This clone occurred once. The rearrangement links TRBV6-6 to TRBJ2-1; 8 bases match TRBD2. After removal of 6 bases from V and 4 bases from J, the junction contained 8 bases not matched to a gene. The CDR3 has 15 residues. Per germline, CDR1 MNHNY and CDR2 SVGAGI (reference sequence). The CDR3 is CASRDSGGLYNEQFF. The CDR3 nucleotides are TGTGCCAGCAGGGACAGCGGGGGTCTTTACAATGAGCAGTTCTTC.

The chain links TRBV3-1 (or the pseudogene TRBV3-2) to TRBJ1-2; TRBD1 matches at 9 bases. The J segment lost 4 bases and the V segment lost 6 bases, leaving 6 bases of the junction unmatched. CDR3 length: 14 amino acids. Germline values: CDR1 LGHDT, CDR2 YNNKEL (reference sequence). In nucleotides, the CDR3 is TGTGCCAGCAGTCCACAGGGGGCGAGCTATGGCTACACCTTC. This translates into CASSPQGASYGYTF.

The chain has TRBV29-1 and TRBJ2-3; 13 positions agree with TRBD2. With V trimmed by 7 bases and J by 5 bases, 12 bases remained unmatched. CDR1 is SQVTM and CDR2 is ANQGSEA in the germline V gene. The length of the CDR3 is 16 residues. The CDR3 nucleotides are TGCAGCGCCGGACGGACTAGCGGGGGCCCTGTAGATACGCAGTATTTT. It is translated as CSAGRTSGGPVDTQYF.

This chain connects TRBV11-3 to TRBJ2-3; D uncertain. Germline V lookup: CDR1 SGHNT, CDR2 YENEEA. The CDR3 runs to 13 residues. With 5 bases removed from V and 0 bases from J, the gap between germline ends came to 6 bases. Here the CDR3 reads CASSHGSTDTQYF. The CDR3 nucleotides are TGTGCCAGCAGCCACGGGAGCACAGATACGCAGTATTTT.

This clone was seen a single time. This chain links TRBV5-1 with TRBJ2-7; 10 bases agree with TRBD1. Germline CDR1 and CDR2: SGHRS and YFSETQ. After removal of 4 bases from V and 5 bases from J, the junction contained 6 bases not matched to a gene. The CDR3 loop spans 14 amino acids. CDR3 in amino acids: CASSQGQGYNEQYF. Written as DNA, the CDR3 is TGCGCCAGCAGCCAGGGACAGGGGTATAACGAGCAGTACTTC.

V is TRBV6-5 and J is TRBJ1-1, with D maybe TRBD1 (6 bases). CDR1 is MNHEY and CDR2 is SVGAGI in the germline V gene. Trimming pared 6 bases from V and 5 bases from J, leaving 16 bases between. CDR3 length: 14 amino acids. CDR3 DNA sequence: TGTGCCAGCAGGGGGGGCTCCGGGGATACTGAAGCTTTCTTT. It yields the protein CASRGGSGDTEAFF.

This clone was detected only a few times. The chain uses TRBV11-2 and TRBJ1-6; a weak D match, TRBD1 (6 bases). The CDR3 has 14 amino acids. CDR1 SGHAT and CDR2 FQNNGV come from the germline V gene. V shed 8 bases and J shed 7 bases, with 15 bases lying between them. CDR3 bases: TGTGCCAGCCGGGGCCGACAGGAAAATTCACCCCTCCACTTT. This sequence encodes CASRGRQENSPLHF.

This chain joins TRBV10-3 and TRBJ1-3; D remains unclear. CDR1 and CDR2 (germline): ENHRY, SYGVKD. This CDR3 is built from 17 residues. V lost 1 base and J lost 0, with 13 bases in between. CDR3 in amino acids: CAISELIPALSGNTIYF. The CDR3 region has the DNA TGTGCCATCAGTGAGTTGATACCGGCCCTCTCTGGAAACACCATATATTTT.

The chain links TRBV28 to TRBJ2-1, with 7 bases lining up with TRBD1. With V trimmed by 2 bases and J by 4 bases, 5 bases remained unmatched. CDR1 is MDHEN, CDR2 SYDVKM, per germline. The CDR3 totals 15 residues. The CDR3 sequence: CASSLGAGGYNEQFF. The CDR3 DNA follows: TGTGCCAGCAGTTTAGGGGCAGGGGGTTACAATGAGCAGTTCTTC. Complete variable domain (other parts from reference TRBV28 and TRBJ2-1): DVKVTQSSRYLVKRTGEKVFLECVQDMDHENMFWYRQDPGLGLRLIYFSYDVKMKEKGDIPEGYSVSREKKERFSLILESASTNQTSMYLCASSLGAGGYNEQFFGPGTRLTVL.

This CDR3 is CASSYRKGSTYNEQFF. The CDR3 region has the DNA TGTGCCAGCAGCTATCGTAAGGGAAGCACCTACAATGAGCAGTTCTTC. V usage is TRBV7-6 and J usage is TRBJ2-1; D gene uncertain. Germline V gives CDR1 SGHVS, CDR2 FNYEAQ. CDR3 length: 16 amino acids. The V gene lost 4 bases and the J gene lost 2 bases, with 15 bases spanning the gap.

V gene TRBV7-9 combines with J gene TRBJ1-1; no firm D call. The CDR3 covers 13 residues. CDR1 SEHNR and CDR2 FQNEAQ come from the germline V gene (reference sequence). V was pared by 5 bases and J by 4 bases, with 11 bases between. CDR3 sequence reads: CASSPTVGTEAFF. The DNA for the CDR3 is TGTGCCAGCAGCCCCACGGTAGGCACTGAAGCTTTCTTT.

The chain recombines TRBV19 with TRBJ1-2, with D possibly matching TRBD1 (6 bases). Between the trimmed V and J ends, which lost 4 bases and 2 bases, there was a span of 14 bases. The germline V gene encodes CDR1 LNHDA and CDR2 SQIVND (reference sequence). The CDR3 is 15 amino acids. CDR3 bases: TGTGCCAGTAGTACTACCGGGACACCAAACTATGGCTACACCTTC. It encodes CASSTTGTPNYGYTF.

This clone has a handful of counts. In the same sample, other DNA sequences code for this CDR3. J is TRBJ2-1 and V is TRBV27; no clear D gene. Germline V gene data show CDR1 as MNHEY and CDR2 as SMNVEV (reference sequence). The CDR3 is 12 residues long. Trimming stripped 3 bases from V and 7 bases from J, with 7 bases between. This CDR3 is CASSFPGNEQFF. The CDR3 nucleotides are TGTGCCAGCAGTTTCCCTGGGAATGAGCAGTTCTTC.

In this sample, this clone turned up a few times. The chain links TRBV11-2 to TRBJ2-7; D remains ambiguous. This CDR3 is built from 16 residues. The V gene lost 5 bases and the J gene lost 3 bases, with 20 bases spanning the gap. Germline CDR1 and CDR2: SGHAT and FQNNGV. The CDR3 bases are TGTGCCAGCAGCCCCCTGGCCCGCCGCGGCGACTACGAGCAGTACTTC. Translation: CASSPLARRGDYEQYF.

The CDR3 loop is CASSEVVGGKDTQYF. The CDR3 nucleotides read TGTGCCAGCAGTGAAGTGGTAGGGGGGAAAGATACGCAGTATTTT. The chain combines TRBV2 with TRBJ2-3; D assignment may be TRBD1 or TRBD2 (6 bases each). Germline CDR1 and CDR2: SNHLY and FYNNEI. The CDR3 has 15 amino acids. Trimming cost V 1 base and J 5 bases, with 13 bases left between them.

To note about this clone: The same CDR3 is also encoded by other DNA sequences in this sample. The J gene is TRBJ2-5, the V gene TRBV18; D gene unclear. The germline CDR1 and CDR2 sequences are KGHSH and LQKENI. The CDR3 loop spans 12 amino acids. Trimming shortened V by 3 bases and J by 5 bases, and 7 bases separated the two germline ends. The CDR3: CASSPMGETQYF. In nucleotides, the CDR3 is TGTGCCAGCTCACCGATGGGGGAGACCCAGTACTTC.

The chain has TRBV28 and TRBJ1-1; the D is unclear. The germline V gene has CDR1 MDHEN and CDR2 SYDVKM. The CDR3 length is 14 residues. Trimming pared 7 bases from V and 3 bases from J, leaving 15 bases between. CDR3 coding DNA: TGTGCCAGCACCAGCCGTTGGGCTGACACTGAAGCTTTCTTT. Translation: CASTSRWADTEAFF.

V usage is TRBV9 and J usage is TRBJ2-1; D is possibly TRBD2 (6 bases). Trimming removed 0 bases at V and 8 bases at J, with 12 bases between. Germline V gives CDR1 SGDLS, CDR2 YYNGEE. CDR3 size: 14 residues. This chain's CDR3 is CASSVATSSHEQFF. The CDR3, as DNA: TGTGCCAGCAGCGTAGCTACTAGCTCCCATGAGCAGTTCTTC.

The CDR3 reads CASSLGQGAQGYGYTF. CDR3 nucleotide sequence: TGCGCCAGCAGCTTGGGACAGGGGGCGCAGGGCTATGGCTACACCTTC. V is TRBV5-1 and J is TRBJ1-2; 10 bases agree with TRBD1. There are 16 residues in the CDR3. V lost 0 bases, J lost 4 bases, and 6 bases stayed unmatched. Per germline, CDR1 SGHRS and CDR2 YFSETQ.

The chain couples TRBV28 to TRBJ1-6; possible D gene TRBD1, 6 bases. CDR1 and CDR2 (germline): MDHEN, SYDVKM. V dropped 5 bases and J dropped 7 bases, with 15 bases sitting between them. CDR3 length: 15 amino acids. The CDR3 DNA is TGTGCCAGCAGTCGGTCGGACAGAGTAAATTCACCCCTCCACTTT. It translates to CASSRSDRVNSPLHF.

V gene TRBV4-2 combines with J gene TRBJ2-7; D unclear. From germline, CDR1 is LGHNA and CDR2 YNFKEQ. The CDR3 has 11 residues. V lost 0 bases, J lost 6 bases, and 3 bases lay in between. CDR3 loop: CASSQETEQYF. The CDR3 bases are TGTGCCAGCAGCCAAGAAACCGAGCAGTACTTC.